Shown below are 24 T cell receptor beta chains from a single sample sequenced in a study of cytomegalovirus exposure and HLA in healthy donors. The PCR made use of 60 Vbeta and 13 Jbeta primers. The method was immunoSEQ multiplex PCR; TCRdb's version includes in-frame clones alone and lacks a portion of them. The sample table includes about 170,000 clones. Sequenced sample: PBMCs. These receptors were taken from a woman aged 60-70 years in good health and CMV-seronegative.

The chain links TRBV29-1 to TRBJ2-7; 8 nucleotides match TRBD2. Trimming at V came to 4 bases and at J to 4 bases, leaving 6 bases not matched to a gene. CDR1 and CDR2 from the germline V gene are SQVTM and ANQGSEA. The CDR3 is 13 amino acids. The CDR3, as DNA: TGCAGCGTTGCCCGGGGGGGGGAGTACGAGCAGTACTTC. It encodes CSVARGGEYEQYF.

The chain has TRBV5-1 and TRBJ1-2; 7 bases are shared with TRBD1. The V gene's germline CDR1 is SGHRS and CDR2 YFSETQ. V was clipped by 0 bases and J by 4 bases; unmatched bases: 12. This CDR3 is 17 amino acids long. The CDR3 bases are TGCGCCAGCAGCTTGGGGGGGACAGCCAGTTGGTCCTATGGCTACACCTTC. Its translation is CASSLGGTASWSYGYTF.

This chain links TRBV10-2 with TRBJ2-2; 9 bases map to TRBD2. The CDR3 sequence is 15 residues long. The germline V gene encodes CDR1 WSHSY and CDR2 SAAADI. The V gene end was trimmed by 8 bases and the J gene end by 1 base; junction bases not matched to a gene: 5. This chain's CDR3 is CASVPAGGNTGELFF. The DNA for the CDR3 is TGCGCCAGCGTCCCAGCGGGGGGGAACACCGGGGAGCTGTTTTTT.

V gene TRBV6-1 combines with J gene TRBJ1-6; 8 bases agree with TRBD1. CDR1 is MNHNS and CDR2 is SASEGT in the germline V gene. The V and J ends lost 7 bases and 8 bases, in that order; junction bases with no gene match: 10. This CDR3 contains 15 residues. The CDR3: CASILRETGDSPLHF. Written as DNA, the CDR3 is TGTGCCAGCATCCTACGAGAGACAGGGGATTCACCCCTCCACTTT.

The chain couples TRBV5-1 to TRBJ2-5; D is possibly TRBD1 (6 bases). With the DNA end fitting TRBJ2-7 better, the J assignment may be wrong. Germline V CDR1 and CDR2: SGHRS, YFSETQ. This CDR3 spans 13 amino acids. The CDR3 sequence: CASSLFRGYEQYF. Here the CDR3 DNA reads TGCGCCAGCAGCTTGTTCAGGGGCTACGAGCAGTACTTC.

The chain carries TRBV9 and TRBJ2-5; possibly TRBD1 for D (6 bases). The assigned J gene may be wrong: the sequence end matches TRBJ2-7 better. The V gene's germline CDR1 is SGDLS and CDR2 YYNGEE. The CDR3 length is 14 residues. Written as DNA, the CDR3 is TGTGCCAGCAGTGTAAGGGACACCACCTACGAGCAGTACTTC. Its translation: CASSVRDTTYEQYF.

The chain links TRBV5-6 to TRBJ1-5; 9 nucleotides match TRBD1. This CDR3 contains 14 residues. The germline V gene encodes CDR1 SGHDT and CDR2 YYEEEE. With V trimmed by 5 bases and J by 6 bases, 6 bases remained unmatched. The CDR3 coding sequence is TGTGCCAGCAGTTCACAGGGGGCCGGTCAGCCCCAGCATTTT. It translates to CASSSQGAGQPQHF.

This sequence joins TRBV5-1 and TRBJ2-7, with D maybe TRBD1 (6 bases). The germline gives CDR1 SGHRS, CDR2 YFSETQ. The V and J ends lost 4 bases and 2 bases respectively, with 13 bases between them. This CDR3 is built from 14 residues. The CDR3: CASSQMTGTYEQYF. Written as DNA, the CDR3 is TGCGCCAGCAGCCAAATGACAGGAACCTACGAGCAGTACTTC.

V gene TRBV2 combines with J gene TRBJ1-1; D gene ambiguous. There are 13 residues in the CDR3. Germline CDR1 is SNHLY and CDR2 is FYNNEI. Trimming left V 8 bases short and J 0 bases short, with 10 bases between. The DNA of the CDR3 is TGTGCCAGCCGAAGACTGATGAACACTGAAGCTTTCTTT. It encodes CASRRLMNTEAFF.

The V gene is TRBV4-2, the J gene TRBJ2-1; tentatively, D is TRBD1 (5 bases). V shed 4 bases and J shed 7 bases, with 20 bases lying between them. CDR1 LGHNA and CDR2 YNFKEQ come from the germline V gene. This CDR3 is built from 16 residues. The CDR3: CASSLFSGHGRNEQFF. The CDR3 DNA reads TGTGCCAGCAGCCTATTCTCCGGACACGGCAGGAATGAGCAGTTCTTC.

The chain has TRBV5-1 and TRBJ2-1, with 8 bases lining up with TRBD2. Germline V gives CDR1 SGHRS, CDR2 YFSETQ. This CDR3 is built from 15 residues. With 3 bases clipped from V and 5 bases from J, the junction kept 7 bases outside the gene matches. This CDR3 reads CASSSPSGGDNEQFF. For the CDR3, the DNA is TGCGCCAGCAGCTCGCCGAGCGGGGGAGACAATGAGCAGTTCTTC.

The chain has TRBV14 and TRBJ2-4; 7 positions agree with TRBD1. This CDR3 spans 13 amino acids. The V segment lost 5 bases and the J segment 13 bases; nucleotides outside the gene matches: 11. Germline lookup yields CDR1 SGHDN and CDR2 FVKESK. The CDR3 spells CASSKVNRGGQYF. CDR3 DNA sequence: TGTGCCAGCAGCAAAGTAAACAGGGGTGGGCAGTACTTC. Full variable domain (outside the CDR3, taken from reference TRBV14 and TRBJ2-4): EAGVTQFPSHSVIEKGQTVTLRCDPISGHDNLYWYRRVMGKEIKFLLHFVKESKQDESGMPNNRFLAERTGGTYSTLKVQPAELEDSGVYFCASSKVNRGGQYFGAGTRLSVL.

The gene calls are TRBV25-1 and TRBJ1-3; D is unclear. Germline V gene sequence: CDR1 MGHDK, CDR2 SYGVNS. V was trimmed by 7 bases and J by 4 bases, leaving 14 bases between them. CDR3 length: 14 amino acids. The CDR3 loop is CASKAAKEGNTIYF. Here the CDR3 DNA reads TGTGCCAGCAAAGCTGCCAAAGAGGGAAACACCATATATTTT.

V is TRBV2 and J is TRBJ2-7; the D is unclear. Germline assignment: CDR1 SNHLY and CDR2 FYNNEI. The CDR3 contains 16 residues. With 6 bases removed from V and 3 bases from J, the gap between germline ends came to 21 bases. The CDR3 DNA follows: TGTGCCAGCAGGCAACGGGTCCCAATGACTGACTACGAGCAGTACTTC. It translates to CASRQRVPMTDYEQYF.

CDR3 sequence: CASSVAWSGEKLFF. The DNA for the CDR3 is TGTGCCAGCAGCGTAGCCTGGTCGGGAGAAAAACTGTTTTTT. The chain employs TRBV9 and TRBJ1-4; D not certain. Germline V gene sequence: CDR1 SGDLS, CDR2 YYNGEE. Trimming pared 0 bases from V and 8 bases from J, leaving 11 bases between. This CDR3 is 14 amino acids long.

The chain uses TRBV25-1 and TRBJ2-2; perhaps TRBD1 as D (6 bases). CDR1 and CDR2 (germline): MGHDK, SYGVNS. CDR3 length: 15 residues. V dropped 5 bases and J dropped 2 bases, with 12 bases sitting between them. CDR3: CASSSYRENTGELFF. CDR3 bases: TGTGCCAGCAGTTCCTACAGGGAAAACACCGGGGAGCTGTTTTTT.

The rearrangement joins TRBV5-1 to TRBJ2-3, with D perhaps matching TRBD2 (5 bases). Germline CDR1 and CDR2: SGHRS and YFSETQ. This CDR3 is 17 amino acids long. Between the trimmed V and J ends, which lost 2 bases and 1 base, there was a span of 17 bases. The CDR3 nucleotides read TGCGCCAGCAGCTTAGGAGGCGGACGGACGGGCACAGATACGCAGTATTTT. It encodes CASSLGGGRTGTDTQYF.

This chain links TRBV6-6 with TRBJ1-1; D may be TRBD1 (5 bases). Germline V gene sequence: CDR1 MNHNY, CDR2 SVGAGI (reference sequence). CDR3 length equals 12 residues. Between the trimmed V and J ends, which lost 4 bases and 5 bases, there was a span of 8 bases. The CDR3 nucleotides read TGTGCCAGCAGTTCCGGGGGGACTGAAGCTTTCTTT. Translated, it gives CASSSGGTEAFF.

CDR3 region: CASSPGGRGGVGELFF. In DNA, the CDR3 is TGCGCCAGCAGCCCCGGCGGGCGGGGGGGTGTCGGGGAGCTGTTTTTT. This chain connects TRBV4-3 to TRBJ2-2, with 9 nucleotides matching TRBD2. Germline assignment: CDR1 LGHNA and CDR2 YSLEER. V lost 4 bases, J lost 7 bases, and 10 bases stayed unmatched. The CDR3 sequence is 16 residues long.

The rearrangement uses TRBV7-2 and TRBJ2-7; TRBD2 is a possible D gene (5 bases). The CDR3 has 15 residues. Germline values: CDR1 SGHTA, CDR2 FQGNSA. The V end lost 5 bases, the J end lost 4 bases, and 18 bases lay between the germline ends. The CDR3 spells CASSPADRPQYEQYF. DNA for the CDR3: TGTGCCAGCAGCCCAGCGGACCGACCTCAATACGAGCAGTACTTC.

This chain links TRBV29-1 with TRBJ1-1; D not certain. Germline assignment: CDR1 SQVTM and CDR2 ANQGSEA. The CDR3 loop spans 11 amino acids. Trimming stripped 2 bases from V and 6 bases from J, with 7 bases between. CDR3 nucleotide sequence: TGCAGCGTTGAATCGTTAGCTGAAGCTTTCTTT. This sequence encodes CSVESLAEAFF.

The chain carries TRBV4-3 and TRBJ1-2; D remains ambiguous. The CDR3 sequence is 16 residues long. Germline V gene sequence: CDR1 LGHNA, CDR2 YSLEER. The V end was cut by 0 bases, the J end by 4 bases, with 15 bases between. CDR3 residues: CASSQDLADEAYGYTF. The CDR3 DNA reads as TGCGCCAGCAGCCAAGATCTGGCGGATGAGGCCTATGGCTACACCTTC.

The genes are TRBV5-8 and TRBJ1-4; 8 bases are a match to TRBD1. The germline V gene has CDR1 SGHTS and CDR2 YDEGEE. V lost 0 bases to trimming and J lost 4 bases; unmatched junction nucleotides: 5. CDR3 size: 16 residues. The CDR3 DNA is TGTGCCAGCAGCTTGGGGACAGGGAGCGTTAATGAAAAACTGTTTTTT. This translates into CASSLGTGSVNEKLFF.

The rearrangement links TRBV27 to TRBJ1-2, with D unclear. The CDR3 runs 15 residues. In germline, CDR1 is MNHEY, CDR2 SMNVEV (reference sequence). V lost 5 bases, J lost 5 bases, and 18 bases lay in between. CDR3 nucleotides: TGTGCCAGCAGTCCCGAGAGCATCGATCTGTATGGCTACACCTTC. Protein product: CASSPESIDLYGYTF.